The following is a T cell receptor beta chain sequence with its context. As yet, its antigen is unknown. This entry comes from a study of monozygotic twins with inflammatory bowel disease. Study findings and constraints: Healthy co-twins exceeded IBD patients in TCRbeta diversity as measured by inverse Simpson.

Total RNA, at 3,000 to 4,000 ng, went into every TCR library. TCRdb reanalyzed the 5' RACE reads, giving one entry per CDR3 protein sequence and no DNA. The table lists about 160,000 distinct CDR3 sequences. This clonotype was obtained from a human donor with ulcerative colitis or Crohn's disease, or a healthy co-twin of an affected twin (not recorded which). The sample comprised blood.

CDR3: CAIRDRESSYNEQFF. The chain employs TRBV10-3 and TRBJ2-1; the TCRdb D gene call, TRBD1, has no DNA to confirm it. Germline values: CDR1 ENHRY, CDR2 SYGVKD. CDR3 length equals 15 residues.